In its sample, the clone carrying this TCR beta chain was seen a few times. Its specificity is not known. The isolated RNA, all of it, was reverse transcribed, so expressed TCRB transcripts were what got sequenced. The method was immunoSEQ multiplex PCR; TCRdb's version includes in-frame clones alone and lacks a portion of them. The repertoire holds about 340,000 clones, with about 14% as singletons. These data belong to a study of beta chain features in type 1 diabetes. Across the study: All samples yielded about 100 million examined sorted cells. Study findings and constraints: Type 1 diabetes patients had VDJ junctions that carried fewer insertions and more deletions. In all four CD4+ subsets, TCRB CDR3 length was significantly, moderately reduced in type 1 diabetes.

J gave up 7 bases and V 5 bases, and 16 bases lay outside the gene matches. The CDR3 consists of 17 residues. The germline CDR1 and CDR2 sequences are SEHNR and FQNEAQ (reference sequence). The receptor's source is a woman aged 18 to 35 with type 1 diabetes. This sequence joins TRBV7-9 and TRBJ2-1, with 8 bases aligning to TRBD2. Sequencing was carried out using naive CD4+ T cells from blood. CDR3 loop: CASSTLATGGPKNEQFF. CDR3 nucleotides: TGTGCCAGCAGCACTCTCGCGACGGGAGGGCCCAAAAATGAGCAGTTCTTC.